The next 8 T cell receptor beta chains were all read from a single sample in a study of OX40 agonist ivuxolimab in advanced cancers. Assay used: immunoSEQ multiplex PCR; TCRdb lists only in-frame clones, some missing. The table has around 35,000 clones, approximately 88% seen once; the top ten hold about 22%. The sample was CD4+ or CD8+ T cells sorted from blood, taken in a trial of the OX40 agonist ivuxolimab. The source is an adult with an advanced solid tumor such as melanoma, head and neck, liver or kidney cancer.

Comments on this clone: Other DNA sequences in this specimen translate into the identical CDR3. CDR3 nucleotides: TGTGCCAGCAGTAGCTCCTACGAGCAGTACTTC. This translates into CASSSSYEQYF. The chain employs TRBV27 and TRBJ2-7; D gene ambiguous. The CDR3 is made up of 11 amino acids. Germline loops: CDR1 MNHEY, CDR2 SMNVEV (reference sequence). Trimming pared 5 bases from V and 0 bases from J, leaving 2 bases between.

CDR3 bases: TGCGCCAGCAGCTGGGGGAGAATCTACAATGAGCAGTTCTTC. Encoded protein: CASSWGRIYNEQFF. The V gene is TRBV5-1, the J gene TRBJ2-1; D tentatively fits TRBD1 or TRBD2 (5 bases each). This CDR3 comprises 14 residues. Trimming took 3 bases from V and 3 from J, leaving 10 bases between them. The germline gives CDR1 SGHRS, CDR2 YFSETQ.

The chain employs TRBV27 and TRBJ2-7, with D unclear. Trimming shortened V by 4 bases and J by 9 bases, and 16 bases separated the two germline ends. Germline-derived CDR1 and CDR2 are MNHEY and SMNVEV (reference sequence). The CDR3 has 13 amino acids. CDR3 bases: TGTGCCAGCAGTTCACCCCCGGACCGTGGGCAGTACTTC. It yields the protein CASSSPPDRGQYF.

The chain carries TRBV4-2 and TRBJ1-3; D remains ambiguous. The CDR3 length is 16 residues. Germline-derived CDR1 and CDR2 are LGHNA and YNFKEQ. Trimming took 0 bases from V and 2 from J, leaving 11 bases between them. The CDR3 nucleotides read TGTGCCAGCAGCCAAGAGAGTCCGGGGACTGGAAACACCATATATTTT. It yields the protein CASSQESPGTGNTIYF.

This sequence joins TRBV30 and TRBJ2-7; maybe TRBD2 (5 bases). Germline-derived CDR1 and CDR2 are GTSNPN and SVGIG (reference sequence). V shed 3 bases and J shed 0 bases, with 6 bases lying between them. The length of the CDR3 is 12 residues. CDR3 DNA: TGTGCCTGGAGCGGGGACTCCTACGAGCAGTACTTC. It is translated as CAWSGDSYEQYF.

The chain recombines TRBV13 with TRBJ2-7; 10 nucleotides line up with TRBD2. The germline V gene has CDR1 PRHDT and CDR2 FYEKMQ (reference sequence). V was clipped by 1 base and J by 3 bases; unmatched bases: 6. The CDR3 covers 16 residues. CDR3 in amino acids: CASSLVSSGSNYEQYF. The CDR3 coding sequence is TGTGCCAGCAGCTTAGTCTCTAGCGGGAGTAACTACGAGCAGTACTTC.

The rearrangement links TRBV5-5 to TRBJ2-3; D unclear. Germline V lookup: CDR1 SGHKS, CDR2 YYEKEE (reference sequence). This CDR3 has 14 residues. Trimming shortened V by 2 bases and J by 0 bases, and 7 bases separated the two germline ends. CDR3 sequence (DNA): TGTGCCAGCAGCTTACAGAAAAGCACAGATACGCAGTATTTT. Protein sequence: CASSLQKSTDTQYF.

The V and J genes are TRBV7-9 and TRBJ2-3, with TRBD2 identical over 9 bases. V shed 1 base and J 4 bases; nucleotides not matched to a gene: 6. Germline V gene data show CDR1 as SEHNR and CDR2 as FQNEAQ (reference sequence). CDR3 length: 16 amino acids. The CDR3 is CASSLELAGLADTQYF. The CDR3 DNA follows: TGTGCCAGCAGCTTAGAGCTAGCGGGACTGGCAGATACGCAGTATTTT.